The 14 T cell receptor beta chains given below trace back to one sample, sequenced in a study of T cells after yellow fever vaccination. Each CDR3 protein gets one entry after TCRdb re-called the 5' RACE reads with MiXCR. Here the sample spans some 300,000 distinct CDR3 sequences, approximately 10% being singletons. The material was CD4+ T cells sorted from PBMCs, obtained 5 days after the yellow fever booster vaccination. These receptor sequences come from a man younger than 35 who received the YFV17D yellow fever vaccine.

The gene calls are TRBV28 and TRBJ1-2, with 7 bases matching TRBD1. The CDR3 is 14 amino acids. V trimming: 5 bases; J trimming: 4 bases; junction bases outside the gene matches: 7. In germline, CDR1 is MDHEN, CDR2 SYDVKM. CDR3 DNA sequence: TGTGCCAGCAGTCCCGCCGCAGGGGGCTATGGCTACACCTTC. Translation: CASSPAAGGYGYTF.

This clonotype has at least ten counts. This chain links TRBV12-3 or TRBV12-4 with TRBJ2-7, with D possibly being TRBD1 (5 bases). The V end was cut by 5 bases, the J end by 5 bases, with 19 bases between. This CDR3 spans 15 amino acids. CDR3 region: CASSAARAGVDEQYV. In nucleotides, the CDR3 is TGTGCCAGCAGTGCCGCCAGGGCTGGGGTGGACGAGCAGTACGTC.

The sample holds a few counts of this clonotype. The V and J genes are TRBV6-2 or TRBV6-3 and TRBJ2-5; 7 positions match TRBD2. V shed 5 bases and J 4 bases; nucleotides not matched to a gene: 4. CDR1 is MNHEY, CDR2 SVGEGT, per germline. The CDR3 is 13 amino acids. The DNA for the CDR3 is TGTGCCAGCAGTGCCGGGGGGTTAGAGACCCAGTACTTC. Translation: CASSAGGLETQYF.

This clonotype has just a few counts. The rearrangement links TRBV28 to TRBJ1-4, with D uncertain. The CDR3 consists of 14 residues. The V gene lost 3 bases and the J gene lost 4 bases, with 9 bases spanning the gap. CDR1 is MDHEN, CDR2 SYDVKM, per germline. The CDR3 loop reads CASSLVSHNEKLFF. CDR3 DNA sequence: TGTGCCAGCAGTTTGGTTAGTCATAATGAAAAACTGTTTTTT.

This clonotype showed up just a few times. The chain is built from TRBV28 and TRBJ1-2; D uncertain. Per the germline V gene, CDR1 is MDHEN and CDR2 is SYDVKM. The V end lost 6 bases, the J end lost 4 bases, and 24 bases lay between the germline ends. This CDR3 is built from 17 residues. CDR3 in amino acids: CASSPPGLRLFSYGYTF. In DNA, the CDR3 is TGTGCCAGCAGCCCCCCAGGATTACGGCTATTTAGCTATGGCTACACCTTC.

This clonotype has a handful of counts. The rearrangement links TRBV11-2 to TRBJ2-1; D gene uncertain. V lost 4 bases to trimming and J lost 2 bases, with 12 bases between them. Germline V gene sequence: CDR1 SGHAT, CDR2 FQNNGV. The CDR3 is made up of 15 amino acids. CDR3 sequence reads: CASSSTTTPYNEQFF. The CDR3 DNA sequence: TGTGCCAGCAGCTCGACCACTACCCCCTACAATGAGCAGTTCTTC.

This clonotype was counted between two and nine times. J is TRBJ2-1 and V is TRBV7-3, with 7 nucleotides matching TRBD1. The germline CDR1 and CDR2 sequences are SGHTA and FQGTGA. This CDR3 comprises 14 residues. J lost 7 bases, V lost 5 bases, and 8 bases had no gene match. The CDR3 DNA reads as TGTGCCAGCAGCGTTGCCAGGGGGTCGAATGAGCAGTTCTTC. Its translation is CASSVARGSNEQFF.

In this sample, this clonotype turned up many times. This chain links TRBV4-2 with TRBJ1-5; D not resolved. From germline, CDR1 is LGHNA and CDR2 YNFKEQ. V was shortened by 1 base and J by 2 bases, with 6 bases between the two germline ends. This CDR3 comprises 14 residues. CDR3 in amino acids: CASSQGARNQPQHF. CDR3 DNA: TGTGCCAGCAGCCAAGGGGCCCGCAATCAGCCCCAGCATTTT.

The chain recombines TRBV3-1 with TRBJ2-7; 8 nucleotides match TRBD2. The germline V gene encodes CDR1 LGHDT and CDR2 YNNKEL (reference sequence). The CDR3 contains 15 residues. V lost 4 bases, J lost 3 bases, and 8 bases stayed unmatched. The CDR3 region has the DNA TGTGCCAGCAGCCGATATAGCGGGGCTTTCTACGAGCAGTACTTC. Translated: CASSRYSGAFYEQYF.

This chain connects TRBV10-1 to TRBJ1-4, with TRBD1 matching over 10 bases. This CDR3 is 19 amino acids long. Germline values: CDR1 WNHNN, CDR2 SYGVQD (reference sequence). V was pared by 6 bases and J by 5 bases, with 18 bases of the junction left unmatched. As DNA, the CDR3 is TGCGCCAGCAGCCCCGGGACAGGGGCCGTCAAGTTCAGGAATGAAAAACTGTTTTTT. This translates into CASSPGTGAVKFRNEKLFF.

This sequence joins TRBV6-2 or TRBV6-3 and TRBJ2-2; 7 bases align to TRBD1. CDR1 MNHEY and CDR2 SVGEGT come from the germline V gene. V was clipped by 7 bases and J by 4 bases; unmatched bases: 9. This CDR3 spans 15 amino acids. Here the CDR3 DNA reads TGTGCCAGCACAAAGGGGGCGATCAGCACCGGGGAGCTGTTTTTT. Translation: CASTKGAISTGELFF.

This chain uses TRBV20-1 with TRBJ2-7; 7 bases agree with TRBD1. The CDR3 totals 12 residues. Germline V gene lookup returns CDR1 DFQATT and CDR2 SNEGSKA (reference sequence). V lost 5 bases, J lost 7 bases, and 8 bases stayed unmatched. CDR3 DNA: TGCAGTGCTTTACCGGACAGGTATGAGCAGTACTTC. It codes for CSALPDRYEQYF.

This chain uses TRBV18 with TRBJ1-3; TRBD1 matches 7 bases. The CDR3 is 13 amino acids. The trim removed 6 bases at V and 7 bases at J, leaving 6 bases unmatched. Germline CDR1 reads KGHSH; CDR2 reads LQKENI. CDR3 amino acids: CASSPDRDNTIYF. The CDR3 DNA follows: TGTGCCAGCTCGCCTGACAGGGACAACACCATATATTTT.

The chain links TRBV6-2 or TRBV6-3 to TRBJ1-1; D is ambiguous. This CDR3 spans 14 amino acids. Germline V gene data show CDR1 as MNHEY and CDR2 as SVGEGT. Deletions cut 5 bases from V and 11 bases from J, with 21 bases between. The CDR3 nucleotides are TGTGCCAGCAGTGATGGAGTATTTAGCGCCCACGCTTTCTTT. This gives the protein CASSDGVFSAHAFF.